These 10 T cell receptor beta chains were sequenced from one sample in a study of blood T cell repertoires in COVID-19. Libraries were prepared by immunoSEQ multiplex PCR; TCRdb keeps only in-frame clonotypes and omits some of them. Of 230,000 or so clones listed, around 88% are singletons. Sequenced input: peripheral blood. All receptors come from a man aged 40-50 years with active or convalescent COVID-19.

The V and J genes are TRBV7-6 and TRBJ1-2; D may be TRBD1 (5 bases). CDR3 length equals 13 residues. The germline V gene has CDR1 SGHVS and CDR2 FNYEAQ. V lost 4 bases and J lost 7, with 13 bases in between. This CDR3 is CASSSRDLGGYTF. The CDR3 DNA sequence: TGTGCCAGCAGCTCCAGGGACTTGGGTGGCTACACCTTC.

The V call is TRBV7-6, the J call TRBJ1-4, with 7 bases lining up with TRBD1. The germline V gene encodes CDR1 SGHVS and CDR2 FNYEAQ. The CDR3 is made up of 16 amino acids. The V and J ends lost 1 base and 7 bases, in that order; junction bases with no gene match: 9. The CDR3 bases are TGTGCCAGCAGCTTAGATCCGACAGGGCTTAGTGAAAAACTGTTTTTT. This codes for CASSLDPTGLSEKLFF.

The chain uses TRBV24-1 and TRBJ2-2; D is unresolved. Trimming stripped 7 bases from V and 6 bases from J, with 5 bases between. The CDR3 is made up of 11 amino acids. Germline CDR1 and CDR2: KGHDR and SFDVKD. CDR3 in amino acids: CATRQSGELFF. The CDR3 nucleotides are TGTGCCACCAGACAGTCCGGGGAGCTGTTTTTT.

This chain links TRBV30 with TRBJ1-2; D uncertain. Trimming shortened V by 2 bases and J by 3 bases, and 13 bases separated the two germline ends. Per germline, CDR1 GTSNPN and CDR2 SVGIG (reference sequence). The CDR3 spans 14 residues. CDR3 DNA: TGTGCCTGGAGTTGGGGAGTAAATGACTATGGCTACACCTTC. Translation gives CAWSWGVNDYGYTF.

V usage is TRBV25-1 and J usage is TRBJ1-1, with a tentative D call TRBD1 (5 bases). The V end lost 4 bases, the J end lost 1 base, and 16 bases lay between the germline ends. Germline lookup yields CDR1 MGHDK and CDR2 SYGVNS. This CDR3 has 16 residues. CDR3 amino acids: CASSASGGGTNTEAFF. As DNA, the CDR3 is TGTGCCAGCAGTGCCTCAGGCGGGGGTACGAACACTGAAGCTTTCTTT.

The chain uses TRBV24-1 and TRBJ2-3; 8 bases are shared with TRBD1. The CDR3 contains 15 residues. From germline, CDR1 is KGHDR and CDR2 SFDVKD. Losses at the gene ends were 2 bases for V and 4 bases for J; bases not matched to a gene: 4. The DNA for the CDR3 is TGTGCCACCAGTGATTACGACAGGGGTTCAGATACGCAGTATTTT. As protein: CATSDYDRGSDTQYF.

V and J are TRBV21-1 and TRBJ1-1. TRBV21-1 is described as a pseudogene. This CDR3 region has 14 residues. CDR3 DNA: TGTGCCAGCAGCAGGGGCAAGGACTACCCTGAAGCTTTCTTT. Its protein product is CASSRGKDYPEAFF.

The chain combines TRBV15 with TRBJ2-4; D is uncertain. The germline V and J ends were trimmed by 0 bases and 6 bases, with 6 bases remaining between them. The CDR3 runs to 13 residues. Germline V gene data show CDR1 as LNHNV and CDR2 as YYDKDF (reference sequence). The CDR3 protein is CATSRDLGNIQYF. CDR3 DNA sequence: TGTGCCACCAGCAGAGACCTCGGAAACATTCAGTACTTC.

This sequence joins TRBV3-1 (or the pseudogene TRBV3-2) and TRBJ1-1; tentatively, D is TRBD1 (6 bases). The germline V gene has CDR1 LGHDT and CDR2 YNNKEL (reference sequence). Deletions cut 3 bases from V and 5 bases from J, with 16 bases between. This CDR3 spans 15 amino acids. The CDR3 DNA is TGTGCCAGCAGCCACGCACAGGGAGTTCGAACTGAAGCTTTCTTT. Translation: CASSHAQGVRTEAFF.

The chain recombines TRBV11-2 with TRBJ2-1; D is uncertain. The V gene's germline CDR1 is SGHAT and CDR2 FQNNGV. The CDR3 covers 13 residues. The V and J ends lost 5 bases and 7 bases respectively, with 12 bases between them. This CDR3 is CASSIGWRNEQFF. The CDR3 bases are TGTGCCAGCAGCATAGGATGGAGAAATGAGCAGTTCTTC.